This TCR beta chain was sequenced in a study of T cell responses to AZD1222 COVID-19 vaccine. Combined were second doses at about 4 or about 12 weeks. The table came from immunoSEQ multiplex PCR; TCRdb's copy has only in-frame clones and leaves some out. The profile shows just over 150,000 clones, 75% to 90% of them singletons. After removal of 6 bases from V and 5 bases from J, the junction contained 4 bases not matched to a gene. From germline, CDR1 is SQVTM and CDR2 ANQGSEA. The CDR3 is 12 amino acids. In the case of this clone: Its specificity is unknown.

Findings and caveats of the study: The donors showed a predominance of white British ancestry and of females, with possible underestimation of clonal diversity. Spike regions recognized by vaccine-associated CD4 TCRs spanned the protein, led by 160-218 and 743-854. Two AZD1222 doses significantly raised spike-specific TCR breadth and depth over controls.

The source is an adult who received the AZD1222 COVID-19 vaccine. The J gene is TRBJ1-1, the V gene TRBV29-1; 9 bases fit TRBD1. The sequenced sample was peripheral blood, obtained 28 days after the second AZD1222 dose. CDR3 sequence reads: CSVGQGRTEAFF. The CDR3 region has the DNA TGCAGCGTGGGACAGGGAAGAACTGAAGCTTTCTTT. Variable domain in full (rest from reference TRBV29-1 and TRBJ1-1): SAVISQKPSRDICQRGTSLTIQCQVDSQVTMMFWYRQQPGQSLTLIATANQGSEATYESGFVIDKFPISRPNLTFSTLTVSNMSPEDSSIYLCSVGQGRTEAFFGQGTRLTVV.